These 29 T cell receptor beta chains came from one sample sequenced in a study of blood T cell repertoires in COVID-19. Using immunoSEQ multiplex PCR, the repertoire was profiled, and TCRdb retains in-frame clones only, with some absent. The repertoire holds about 88,000 clones, with around 87% as singletons. The sample consisted of peripheral blood. These receptor sequences come from a male donor with acute or convalescent COVID-19.

V usage is TRBV19 and J usage is TRBJ1-5; the match to TRBD1 covers 8 bases. Germline values: CDR1 LNHDA, CDR2 SQIVND (reference sequence). The CDR3 totals 16 residues. With 5 bases clipped from V and 1 base from J, the junction kept 7 bases outside the gene matches. CDR3 in DNA: TGTGCCAGTAGTGGACAGGGAACCCGAAGCAATCAGCCCCAGCATTTT. This translates into CASSGQGTRSNQPQHF.

V is TRBV6-5 and J is TRBJ1-4; D might be TRBD1 (6 bases). V was trimmed by 6 bases and J by 4 bases, leaving 15 bases between them. The CDR3 totals 15 residues. Germline-derived CDR1 and CDR2 are MNHEY and SVGAGI. For the CDR3, the DNA is TGTGCCAGCAGGGATTTCGGACAGTTTAATGAAAAACTGTTTTTT. This encodes CASRDFGQFNEKLFF.

The chain employs TRBV5-1 and TRBJ1-5; D is perhaps TRBD1 (5 bases). Trimming left V 0 bases short and J 0 bases short, with 7 bases between. CDR3 length equals 15 residues. CDR1 is SGHRS, CDR2 YFSETQ, per germline. For the CDR3, the DNA is TGCGCCAGCAGCTTGGCGGGGGATAGCAATCAGCCCCAGCATTTT. Residues: CASSLAGDSNQPQHF. Complete variable domain (other parts from reference TRBV5-1 and TRBJ1-5): KAGVTQTPRYLIKTRGQQVTLSCSPISGHRSVSWYQQTPGQGLQFLFEYFSETQRNKGNFPGRFSGRQFSNSRSEMNVSTLELGDSALYLCASSLAGDSNQPQHFGDGTRLSIL.

This clone was seen once. The rearrangement joins TRBV29-1 to TRBJ1-3; 8 bases map to TRBD1. With V trimmed by 4 bases and J by 0 bases, 5 bases remained unmatched. This CDR3 has 15 amino acids. Looked up from germline, CDR1 is SQVTM and CDR2 is ANQGSEA. Written as DNA, the CDR3 is TGCAGCGTTGGAGGACAGGGAAACTCTGGAAACACCATATATTTT. Its translation: CSVGGQGNSGNTIYF. The variable domain in full, with the rest retrieved from reference TRBV29-1 and TRBJ1-3, is SAVISQKPSRDICQRGTSLTIQCQVDSQVTMMFWYRQQPGQSLTLIATANQGSEATYESGFVIDKFPISRPNLTFSTLTVSNMSPEDSSIYLCSVGGQGNSGNTIYFGEGSWLTVV.

The chain combines TRBV15 with TRBJ2-3; TRBD1 aligns across 7 bases. Germline V lookup: CDR1 LNHNV, CDR2 YYDKDF (reference sequence). The CDR3 sequence is 15 residues long. V trimming: 3 bases; J trimming: 2 bases; junction bases outside the gene matches: 5. Here the CDR3 reads CATSSPQGSTDTQYF. The CDR3 DNA sequence: TGTGCCACCAGCAGTCCACAGGGGTCCACAGATACGCAGTATTTT. Drawing the rest from reference TRBV15 and TRBJ2-3, the complete variable domain is DAMVIQNPRYQVTQFGKPVTLSCSQTLNHNVMYWYQQKSSQAPKLLFHYYDKDFNNEADTPDNFQSRRPNTSFCFLDIRSPGLGDTAMYLCATSSPQGSTDTQYFGPGTRLTVL.

The DNA of the CDR3 is TGTGCCACCAGCAGAGATCGAGGGTATCAGCCCCAGCATTTT. The encoded protein is CATSRDRGYQPQHF. The chain carries TRBV15 and TRBJ1-5, with no clear D. CDR1 and CDR2 (germline): LNHNV, YYDKDF (reference sequence). Trimming cost V 0 bases and J 5 bases, with 8 bases left between them. The CDR3 runs to 14 residues.

This rearrangement joins TRBV19 to TRBJ1-6; D unresolved. The CDR3 has 13 amino acids. Trimming removed 4 bases at V and 9 bases at J, with 10 bases between. Germline CDR1 LNHDA, CDR2 SQIVND (reference sequence). CDR3 DNA: TGTGCCAGTAGTAGGCAGGCTTCTTCACCCCTCCACTTT. Translated: CASSRQASSPLHF.

The gene calls are TRBV12-3 or TRBV12-4 and TRBJ1-5; a possible D gene is TRBD1 (5 bases). V was clipped by 10 bases and J by 5 bases, with 15 bases between them. The length of the CDR3 is 13 residues. The CDR3 protein is CATTGGGDQPQHF. DNA of the CDR3: TGTGCCACCACCGGGGGGGGTGATCAGCCCCAGCATTTT.

This CDR3 reads CASSLGGRTTDTQYF. CDR3 coding DNA: TGTGCCAGCAGCTTAGGGGGGAGGACCACAGATACGCAGTATTTT. The gene calls are TRBV13 and TRBJ2-3; the D gene is possibly TRBD2 (6 bases). Per the germline V gene, CDR1 is PRHDT and CDR2 is FYEKMQ (reference sequence). V shed 0 bases and J shed 2 bases, with 9 bases lying between them. This CDR3 is 15 amino acids long.

This sequence joins TRBV7-3 and TRBJ1-5; no reliable D call. V lost 7 bases, J lost 3 bases, and 10 bases lay in between. This CDR3 has 13 amino acids. Germline V gives CDR1 SGHTA, CDR2 FQGTGA. The CDR3 here is CASNGVVNQPQHF. The CDR3 region has the DNA TGTGCCAGCAACGGGGTAGTCAATCAGCCCCAGCATTTT.

The chain uses TRBV6-4 and TRBJ1-1; 7 nucleotides line up with TRBD1. Germline V lookup: CDR1 MRHNA, CDR2 SNTAGT. The trim removed 6 bases at V and 3 bases at J, leaving 10 bases unmatched. This CDR3 contains 15 residues. The CDR3 region is CASRDGTVSDTEAFF. CDR3 coding DNA: TGTGCCAGCAGGGATGGGACAGTCTCTGACACTGAAGCTTTCTTT.

V usage is TRBV12-3 or TRBV12-4 and J usage is TRBJ2-7, with a tentative D call TRBD2 (7 bases). Trimming pared 1 base from V and 9 bases from J, leaving 13 bases between. The CDR3 length is 13 residues. The CDR3 region has the DNA TGTGCCAGCAGTTTAGGGAAAGGGGGGGTGCAGTACTTC. It codes for CASSLGKGGVQYF.

This sequence joins TRBV29-1 and TRBJ1-2; 7 bases line up with TRBD1. Losses at the gene ends were 6 bases for V and 3 bases for J; bases not matched to a gene: 13. CDR3 size: 15 residues. From germline, CDR1 is SQVTM and CDR2 ANQGSEA. CDR3 DNA: TGCAGCGTGAACCGCCTCCAGGGGGGAGACTATGGCTACACCTTC. Translated, it gives CSVNRLQGGDYGYTF.

This chain links TRBV27 with TRBJ1-6; no clear D gene. Germline CDR1 MNHEY, CDR2 SMNVEV (reference sequence). This CDR3 spans 14 amino acids. V gave up 2 bases and J gave up 7 bases, with 9 bases separating them. CDR3: CASSLPALNSPLHF. CDR3 nucleotides: TGTGCCAGCAGTTTACCTGCGCTCAATTCACCCCTCCACTTT.

V gene TRBV10-3 combines with J gene TRBJ1-1; 9 nucleotides match TRBD1. The trim removed 6 bases at V and 1 base at J, leaving 6 bases unmatched. Germline V lookup: CDR1 ENHRY, CDR2 SYGVKD. The CDR3 extends over 15 amino acids. The CDR3 coding sequence is TGTGCCATCAGCTCCCTACAGGGGGCGAACACTGAAGCTTTCTTT. It codes for CAISSLQGANTEAFF.

The chain carries TRBV15 and TRBJ2-5, with D possibly TRBD2 on 5 matching bases. The CDR3 runs to 16 residues. From germline, CDR1 is LNHNV and CDR2 YYDKDF (reference sequence). Trimming took 2 bases from V and 5 from J, leaving 18 bases between them. The CDR3 coding sequence is TGTGCCACCAGCAGATCTTCGGCTCCATCGGGGGAGACCCAGTACTTC. It codes for CATSRSSAPSGETQYF.

V and J are TRBV28 and TRBJ1-2; 8 bases line up with TRBD1. CDR1 and CDR2 from the germline V gene are MDHEN and SYDVKM. This CDR3 is built from 14 residues. J was trimmed by 8 bases and V by 5 bases; bases with no gene match: 10. The DNA for the CDR3 is TGTGCCAGCAGTCTCGGCAGGGGGCGCAGAGGCTACACCTTC. This translates into CASSLGRGRRGYTF.

This sequence joins TRBV6-4 and TRBJ2-3; 11 bases align to TRBD2. V gave up 5 bases and J gave up 5 bases; unmatched junction bases: 6. Germline V lookup: CDR1 MRHNA, CDR2 SNTAGT. The CDR3 spans 15 residues. In DNA, the CDR3 is TGTGCCAGCAGTTTAGCGGGGGGGCCGGGAGATACGCAGTATTTT. Protein sequence: CASSLAGGPGDTQYF.

This clone was recorded only once. This chain links TRBV7-8 with TRBJ1-3; D is unclear. The CDR3 sequence is 15 residues long. Deletions cut 1 base from V and 0 bases from J, with 7 bases between. From germline, CDR1 is SGHVS and CDR2 FQNEAQ. The CDR3 spells CASSLDSRSGNTIYF. As DNA, the CDR3 is TGTGCCAGCAGCTTAGATTCCCGCTCTGGAAACACCATATATTTT.

This chain connects TRBV9 to TRBJ1-2; 9 positions match TRBD1. Germline CDR1 is SGDLS and CDR2 is YYNGEE. The CDR3 spans 13 residues. V lost 7 bases, J lost 7 bases, and 8 bases stayed unmatched. CDR3 sequence reads: CASGEQGAFGYTF. In DNA, the CDR3 is TGTGCCAGCGGGGAACAGGGGGCCTTTGGCTACACCTTC. Full variable domain (rest looked up from reference TRBV9 and TRBJ1-2): DSGVTQTPKHLITATGQRVTLRCSPRSGDLSVYWYQQSLDQGLQFLIQYYNGEERAKGNILERFSAQQFPDLHSELNLSSLELGDSALYFCASGEQGAFGYTFGSGTRLTVV.

This clone was detected a few times. This chain joins TRBV29-1 and TRBJ1-1; unclear D gene. V lost 7 bases to trimming and J lost 8 bases, with 5 bases between them. Germline assignment: CDR1 SQVTM and CDR2 ANQGSEA. This CDR3 has 8 residues. This CDR3 is CSATEAFF. CDR3 sequence (DNA): TGCAGCGCCACAGAAGCTTTCTTT. The full variable domain, rest sourced from reference TRBV29-1 and TRBJ1-1, is SAVISQKPSRDICQRGTSLTIQCQVDSQVTMMFWYRQQPGQSLTLIATANQGSEATYESGFVIDKFPISRPNLTFSTLTVSNMSPEDSSIYLCSATEAFFGQGTRLTVV.

This sequence joins TRBV15 and TRBJ1-1, with D possibly TRBD1 on 6 matching bases. Germline V lookup: CDR1 LNHNV, CDR2 YYDKDF (reference sequence). The CDR3 covers 14 residues. Trimming pared 5 bases from V and 6 bases from J, leaving 16 bases between. The chain's CDR3 is CATSGAQGWAEAFF. The CDR3 coding sequence is TGTGCCACCAGCGGAGCACAGGGATGGGCTGAAGCTTTCTTT.

A single count supports this clone. This sequence joins TRBV10-3 and TRBJ1-1, with TRBD1 matching over 8 bases. V was clipped by 6 bases and J by 3 bases; unmatched bases: 0. The germline CDR1 and CDR2 sequences are ENHRY and SYGVKD. This CDR3 is built from 12 residues. The CDR3 region is CAIRTGDTEAFF. CDR3 in DNA: TGTGCCATCAGGACAGGGGACACTGAAGCTTTCTTT.

This chain links TRBV13 with TRBJ1-4, with D perhaps matching TRBD1 (6 bases). This CDR3 has 14 residues. Trimming left V 6 bases short and J 4 bases short, with 12 bases between. CDR1 is PRHDT, CDR2 FYEKMQ, per germline (reference sequence). CDR3 amino acids: CASRYTGINEKLFF. CDR3 DNA sequence: TGTGCCAGCAGGTACACAGGGATTAATGAAAAACTGTTTTTT.

The chain is built from TRBV18 and TRBJ2-3; maybe TRBD2 (5 bases). The CDR3 is 18 residues long. Germline V gene data show CDR1 as KGHSH and CDR2 as LQKENI. Trimming stripped 1 base from V and 3 bases from J, with 20 bases between. CDR3 coding DNA: TGTGCCAGCTCACCACAAAGTAGTGCCAGGCCGGGGACAGATACGCAGTATTTT. Translation gives CASSPQSSARPGTDTQYF.

The rearrangement links TRBV7-9 to TRBJ1-1; the D gene is possibly TRBD1 (5 bases). Per the germline V gene, CDR1 is SEHNR and CDR2 is FQNEAQ (reference sequence). This CDR3 is built from 13 residues. V gave up 4 bases and J gave up 1 base, with 7 bases separating them. The CDR3 region has the DNA TGTGCCAGCAGCTCCGACAGGAACACTGAAGCTTTCTTT. This encodes CASSSDRNTEAFF.

The chain recombines TRBV9 with TRBJ2-3, with 9 bases that match TRBD2. Germline lookup yields CDR1 SGDLS and CDR2 YYNGEE. The V segment lost 4 bases and the J segment 2 bases; nucleotides outside the gene matches: 5. This CDR3 region has 15 residues. The CDR3 loop is CASSPLAGYTDTQYF. As DNA, the CDR3 is TGTGCCAGCAGCCCCCTAGCGGGATACACAGATACGCAGTATTTT.

V and J are TRBV19 and TRBJ1-5; 11 positions match TRBD1. Germline V gene data show CDR1 as LNHDA and CDR2 as SQIVND (reference sequence). The CDR3 contains 15 residues. The V segment lost 6 bases and the J segment 6 bases; nucleotides outside the gene matches: 7. CDR3: CASSRGQGVGQPQHF. The CDR3 nucleotides are TGTGCCAGTAGCCGGGGACAGGGGGTGGGTCAGCCCCAGCATTTT.

The chain uses TRBV5-1 and TRBJ2-3, with TRBD2 matching 8 bases. The germline CDR1 and CDR2 sequences are SGHRS and YFSETQ. The V gene end was trimmed by 2 bases and the J gene end by 5 bases; junction bases not matched to a gene: 7. This CDR3 contains 15 residues. The CDR3 reads CASSFGGGPEDTQYF. The CDR3 DNA is TGCGCCAGCAGCTTCGGCGGGGGGCCAGAAGATACGCAGTATTTT.